This TCR beta chain was sequenced during a study of vaccination effects on CD4 cells after COVID-19. At the level of the study: Relative to the second dose, post-vaccine samples were obtained a median of 72 days later. Overall study results and limits: In the late period after vaccination, infection- and vaccine-induced clones contracted markedly.

The method was immunoSEQ multiplex PCR; TCRdb's version includes in-frame clones alone and lacks a portion of them. Of approximately 25,000 clones in the sample, 69% are singletons; the top ten hold almost 8.5%. Sequencing followed a ViraFEST assay step that expanded antigen-specific CD4+ T cells with viral peptide pools. Following 10 days of culture, CD4+ T cells were isolated. Participants each got two BNT162b2 or mRNA-1273 vaccine doses. Nucleocapsid antibodies were negative in the vaccine recipients, who had never had SARS-CoV-2 infection. Cells had half their medium changed to IL-2 medium on days 3 and 7. Germline V gene data show CDR1 as MNHEY and CDR2 as SVGAGI. J lost 4 bases, V lost 2 bases, and 5 bases had no gene match. The CDR3 loop spans 16 amino acids. Points on this clone: The antigen is undetermined.

The source was CD4+ T cells from PBMCs cultured with SARS-CoV-2 spike peptides, collected after COVID-19 vaccination. V usage is TRBV6-5 and J usage is TRBJ2-3, with 11 bases that match TRBD2. The clonotype originates from a human donor who received a COVID-19 vaccine. DNA for the CDR3: TGTGCCAGCAGTTACGCCGGGACTAGCGGCGCAGATACGCAGTATTTT. Its protein is CASSYAGTSGADTQYF.